The TCR beta chain under discussion was sequenced for a study of technical replicates of blood from a few donors. Profiling relied on immunoSEQ multiplex PCR, and the TCRdb table lists in-frame clones only, not all of them. The sample holds 70,000 to 80,000 clones, around 91% seen once. CDR1 and CDR2 from the germline V gene are LNHNV and YYDKDF (reference sequence). The CDR3 loop spans 13 amino acids. V was shortened by 0 bases and J by 5 bases, with 7 bases between the two germline ends. This sequence joins TRBV15 and TRBJ1-2, with D unclear. Sequenced input: T cells isolated from PBMCs. The source of this sequence is a human donor in good health. Some clones in this sample may be carry-over from other donors' samples. The CDR3 protein is CATSRDRSYGYTF. As DNA, the CDR3 is TGTGCCACCAGCAGAGATAGATCGTATGGCTACACCTTC.